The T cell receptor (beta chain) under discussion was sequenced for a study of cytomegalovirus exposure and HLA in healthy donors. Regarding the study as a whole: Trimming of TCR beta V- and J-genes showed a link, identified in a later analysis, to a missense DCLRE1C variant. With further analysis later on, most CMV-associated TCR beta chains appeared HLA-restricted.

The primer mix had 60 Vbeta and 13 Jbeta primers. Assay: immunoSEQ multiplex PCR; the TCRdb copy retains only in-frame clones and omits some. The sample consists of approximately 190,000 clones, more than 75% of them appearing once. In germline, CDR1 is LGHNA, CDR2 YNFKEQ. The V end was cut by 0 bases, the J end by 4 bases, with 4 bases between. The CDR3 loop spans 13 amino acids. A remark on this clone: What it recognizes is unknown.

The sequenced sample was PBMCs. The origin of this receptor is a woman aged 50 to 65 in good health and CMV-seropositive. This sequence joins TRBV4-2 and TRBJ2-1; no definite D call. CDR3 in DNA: TGTGCCAGCAGCCAAGACGGGTACAATGAGCAGTTCTTC. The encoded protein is CASSQDGYNEQFF.